This T cell receptor (beta chain) was documented in a study of CD8 T cells in ankylosing spondylitis. The study, taken as a whole, reports: The study identified a TCR beta motif of several highly homologous variants that appeared characteristic of ankylosing spondylitis blood.

This clonotype has only a few counts. Its antigen is not identified. The CDR3 sequence is 14 residues long. Trimming removed 10 bases at V and 0 bases at J, with 16 bases between. Germline CDR1 LNHDA, CDR2 SQIVND (reference sequence). TCRdb fed the 5' RACE reads into MiXCR, producing one record per CDR3 protein. The profile shows some 150,000 distinct CDR3 sequences, roughly 44% of them singletons. The chain recombines TRBV19 with TRBJ2-7, with no clear D. Sample: synovial fluid, either unsorted or a sorted T cell fraction (not recorded which). The receptor was derived from a male donor with ankylosing spondylitis. As DNA, the CDR3 is TGTGCCATATCCGGCGGAGAATCCTCCTACGAGCAGTACTTC. As protein: CAISGGESSYEQYF.